The T cell receptor (beta chain) under discussion was sequenced for a study of early T cells in non-severe SARS-CoV-2 infection. Study-wide context: Chains were not paired, and sequencing was done on bulk RNA from unsorted whole blood.

The library protocol tagged individual cDNA molecules with unique molecular identifiers. TCRdb processed the 5' RACE reads anew with MiXCR; each CDR3 protein has one entry. This table has more than 80,000 distinct CDR3 sequences, roughly 15% appearing once. Study results and limitations: Reliance on VDJdb matching favored anti-spike CD8 responses; private and CD4 specificities were missed.

Of note for this clonotype: What it binds is unknown.

With V trimmed by 5 bases and J by 11 bases, 7 bases remained unmatched. The CDR3 covers 14 residues. The V gene's germline CDR1 is MNHNY and CDR2 SVGAGI (reference sequence). This clonotype was sampled from an adult who was a healthcare worker with PCR-confirmed SARS-CoV-2 infection or an uninfected control (not recorded which). Sequencing was carried out using whole blood. V gene TRBV6-6 combines with J gene TRBJ2-2; 11 nucleotides line up with TRBD2. DNA of the CDR3: TGTGCCAGCAGTAAACTAGCGGGGGAGGTAGAGCTGTTTTTT. It yields the protein CASSKLAGEVELFF.